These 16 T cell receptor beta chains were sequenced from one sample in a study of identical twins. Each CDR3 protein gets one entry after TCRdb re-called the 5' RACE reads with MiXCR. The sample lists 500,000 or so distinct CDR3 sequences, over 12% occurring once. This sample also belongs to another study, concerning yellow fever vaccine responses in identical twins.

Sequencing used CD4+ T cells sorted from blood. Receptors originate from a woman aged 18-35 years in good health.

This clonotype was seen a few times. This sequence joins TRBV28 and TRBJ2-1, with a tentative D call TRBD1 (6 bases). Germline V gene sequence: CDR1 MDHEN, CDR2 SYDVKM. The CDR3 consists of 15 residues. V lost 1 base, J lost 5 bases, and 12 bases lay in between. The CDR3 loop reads CASSLSPGTNNEQFF. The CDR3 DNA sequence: TGTGCCAGCAGTTTATCCCCGGGGACAAACAATGAGCAGTTCTTC. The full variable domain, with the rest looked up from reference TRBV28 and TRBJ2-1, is DVKVTQSSRYLVKRTGEKVFLECVQDMDHENMFWYRQDPGLGLRLIYFSYDVKMKEKGDIPEGYSVSREKKERFSLILESASTNQTSMYLCASSLSPGTNNEQFFGPGTRLTVL.

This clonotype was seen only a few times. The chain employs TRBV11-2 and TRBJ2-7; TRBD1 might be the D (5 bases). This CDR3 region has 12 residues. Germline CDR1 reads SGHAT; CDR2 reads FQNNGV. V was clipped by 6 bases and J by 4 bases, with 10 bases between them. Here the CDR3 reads CASRQDGYEQYF. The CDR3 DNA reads TGTGCCAGCAGACAGGACGGATACGAGCAGTACTTC.

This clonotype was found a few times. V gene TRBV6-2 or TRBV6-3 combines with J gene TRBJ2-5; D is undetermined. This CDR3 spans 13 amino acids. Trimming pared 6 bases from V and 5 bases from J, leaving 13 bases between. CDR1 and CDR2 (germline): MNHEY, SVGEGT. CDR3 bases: TGTGCCAGCAGCCTAGGGAAGGTTGAGACCCAGTACTTC. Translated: CASSLGKVETQYF.

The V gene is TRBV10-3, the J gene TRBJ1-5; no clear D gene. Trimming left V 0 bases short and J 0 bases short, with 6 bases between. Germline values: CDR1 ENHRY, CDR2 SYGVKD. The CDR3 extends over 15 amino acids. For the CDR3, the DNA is TGTGCCATCAGTGAGTCTACAGATAGCAATCAGCCCCAGCATTTT. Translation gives CAISESTDSNQPQHF.

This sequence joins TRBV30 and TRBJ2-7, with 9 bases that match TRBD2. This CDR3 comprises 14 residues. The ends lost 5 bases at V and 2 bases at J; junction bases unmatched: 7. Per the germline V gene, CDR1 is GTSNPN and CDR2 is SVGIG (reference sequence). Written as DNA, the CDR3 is TGTGCCTGGTCCCAGACTAGCGGACCCTACGAGCAGTACTTC. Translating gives CAWSQTSGPYEQYF.

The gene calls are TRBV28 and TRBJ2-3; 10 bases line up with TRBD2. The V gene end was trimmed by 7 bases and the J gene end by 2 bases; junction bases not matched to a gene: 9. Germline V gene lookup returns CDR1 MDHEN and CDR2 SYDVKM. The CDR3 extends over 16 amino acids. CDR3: CASTLRLAGATDTQYF. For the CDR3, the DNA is TGTGCCAGCACCCTGAGGCTAGCGGGGGCCACAGATACGCAGTATTTT.

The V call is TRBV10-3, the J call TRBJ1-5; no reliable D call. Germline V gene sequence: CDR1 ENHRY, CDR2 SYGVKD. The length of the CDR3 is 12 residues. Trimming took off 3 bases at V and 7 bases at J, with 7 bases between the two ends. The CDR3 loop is CAISDASQPQHF. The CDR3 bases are TGTGCCATCAGTGATGCAAGCCAGCCCCAGCATTTT.

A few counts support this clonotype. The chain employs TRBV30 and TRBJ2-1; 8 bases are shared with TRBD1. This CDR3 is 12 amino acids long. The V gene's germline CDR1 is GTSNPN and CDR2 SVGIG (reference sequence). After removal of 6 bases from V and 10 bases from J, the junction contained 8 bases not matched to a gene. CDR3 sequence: CACLPDRGEQFF. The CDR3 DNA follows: TGTGCCTGCCTCCCTGACAGGGGAGAGCAGTTCTTC.

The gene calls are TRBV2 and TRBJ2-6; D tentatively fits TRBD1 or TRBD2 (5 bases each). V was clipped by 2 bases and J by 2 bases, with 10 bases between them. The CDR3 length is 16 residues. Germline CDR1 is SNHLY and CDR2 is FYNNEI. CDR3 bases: TGTGCCAGCAGTGAATTCGTGGGGGCTGGGGCCAACGTCCTGACTTTC. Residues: CASSEFVGAGANVLTF. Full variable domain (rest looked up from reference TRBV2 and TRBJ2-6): EPEVTQTPSHQVTQMGQEVILRCVPISNHLYFYWYRQILGQKVEFLVSFYNNEISEKSEIFDDQFSVERPDGSNFTLKIRSTKLEDSAMYFCASSEFVGAGANVLTFGAGSRLTVL.

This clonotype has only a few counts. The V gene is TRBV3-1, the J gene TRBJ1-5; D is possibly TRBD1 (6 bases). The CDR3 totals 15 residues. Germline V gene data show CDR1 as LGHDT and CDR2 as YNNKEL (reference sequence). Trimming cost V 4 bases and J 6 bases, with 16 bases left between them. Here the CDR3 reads CASSRWDTGFQPQHF. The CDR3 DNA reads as TGTGCCAGCAGCCGATGGGACACGGGCTTTCAGCCCCAGCATTTT.

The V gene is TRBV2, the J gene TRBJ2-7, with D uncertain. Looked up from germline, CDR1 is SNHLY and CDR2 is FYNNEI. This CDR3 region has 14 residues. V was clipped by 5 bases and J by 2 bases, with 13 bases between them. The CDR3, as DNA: TGTGCCAGCAGTTATACGTGGCCACCCTACGAGCAGTACTTC. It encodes CASSYTWPPYEQYF.

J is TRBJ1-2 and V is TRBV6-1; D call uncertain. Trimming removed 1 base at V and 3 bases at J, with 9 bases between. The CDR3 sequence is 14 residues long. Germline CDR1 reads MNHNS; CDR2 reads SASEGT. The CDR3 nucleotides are TGTGCCAGCAGTGAAGGGCCGAGGGACTATGGCTACACCTTC. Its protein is CASSEGPRDYGYTF.

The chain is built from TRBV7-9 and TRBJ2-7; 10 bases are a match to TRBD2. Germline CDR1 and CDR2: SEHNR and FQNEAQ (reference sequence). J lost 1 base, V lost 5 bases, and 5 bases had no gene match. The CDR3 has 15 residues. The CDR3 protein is CASSRTSGISYEQYF. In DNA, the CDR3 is TGTGCCAGCAGCCGGACTAGCGGCATATCCTACGAGCAGTACTTC.

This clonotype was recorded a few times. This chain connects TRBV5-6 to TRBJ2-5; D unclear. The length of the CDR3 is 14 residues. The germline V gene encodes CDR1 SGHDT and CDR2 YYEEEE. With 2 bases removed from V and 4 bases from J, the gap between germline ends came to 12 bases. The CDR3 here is CASSLGFKRETQYF. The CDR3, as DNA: TGTGCCAGCAGCTTAGGTTTCAAACGAGAGACCCAGTACTTC.

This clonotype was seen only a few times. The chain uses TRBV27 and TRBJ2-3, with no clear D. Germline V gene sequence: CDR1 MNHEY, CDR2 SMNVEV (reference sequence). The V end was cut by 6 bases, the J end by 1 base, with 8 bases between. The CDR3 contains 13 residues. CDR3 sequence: CASRGWGTDTQYF. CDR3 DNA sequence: TGTGCCAGCAGGGGATGGGGCACAGATACGCAGTATTTT.

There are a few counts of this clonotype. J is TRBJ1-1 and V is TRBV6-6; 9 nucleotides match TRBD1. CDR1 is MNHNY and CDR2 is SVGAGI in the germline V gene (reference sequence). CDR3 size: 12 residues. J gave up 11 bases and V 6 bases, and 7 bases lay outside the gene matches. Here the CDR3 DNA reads TGTGCCAGCAGGCTGGACAGGGGTTGGGCTTTCTTT. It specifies CASRLDRGWAFF.